A single sample is the source of the 14 T cell receptor beta chains below, sequenced in a study of siplizumab effects on memory and regulatory T cells. The repertoire was sequenced with immunoSEQ multiplex PCR; TCRdb's copy has only in-frame clones and lacks some. The table lists just over 60,000 clones, approximately 79% of them singletons. The specimen sequenced was memory CD4+ T cells sorted from blood. These receptors originate from a human donor in good health.

The chain joins TRBV28 to TRBJ1-2, with D possibly being TRBD1 (5 bases). The CDR3 is 14 residues long. Trimming took 9 bases from V and 1 from J, leaving 15 bases between them. Germline-derived CDR1 and CDR2 are MDHEN and SYDVKM. The CDR3 loop is CASHRSSLNYGYTF. Here the CDR3 DNA reads TGTGCCAGTCACAGGAGCTCCCTTAACTATGGCTACACCTTC.

The chain links TRBV30 to TRBJ1-5; TRBD1 might be the D (6 bases). The V end lost 1 base, the J end lost 7 bases, and 8 bases lay between the germline ends. This CDR3 is 12 amino acids long. Germline CDR1 reads GTSNPN; CDR2 reads SVGIG (reference sequence). CDR3 nucleotides: TGTGCCTGGAGTGATGGGGGCCAGCCCCAGCATTTT. Translating it yields CAWSDGGQPQHF.

V gene TRBV7-3 combines with J gene TRBJ2-3; possibly TRBD2 for D (5 bases). Germline assignment: CDR1 SGHTA and CDR2 FQGTGA. Trimming removed 2 bases from V and 2 bases from J, with 11 bases in between. This CDR3 has 15 residues. This chain's CDR3 is CASSLSRTPTDTQYF. CDR3 coding DNA: TGTGCCAGCAGCTTATCCAGGACTCCCACAGATACGCAGTATTTT. Drawing the rest from reference TRBV7-3 and TRBJ2-3, the complete variable domain is GAGVSQTPSNKVTEKGKYVELRCDPISGHTALYWYRQSLGQGPEFLIYFQGTGAADDSGLPNDRFFAVRPEGSVSTLKIQRTERGDSAVYLCASSLSRTPTDTQYFGPGTRLTVL.

The chain carries TRBV9 and TRBJ2-2, with TRBD1 matching 11 bases. V shed 2 bases and J 5 bases; nucleotides not matched to a gene: 11. The CDR3 consists of 18 residues. Germline CDR1 and CDR2: SGDLS and YYNGEE. The CDR3 region has the DNA TGTGCCAGCAGCGTTGGGCTCTTCGGGGACAGGGGGACCGGGGAGCTGTTTTTT. This codes for CASSVGLFGDRGTGELFF.

The chain uses TRBV19 and TRBJ1-2; D may be TRBD1 (6 bases). The germline gives CDR1 LNHDA, CDR2 SQIVND (reference sequence). The CDR3 sequence is 16 residues long. V gave up 3 bases and J gave up 0 bases, with 14 bases separating them. The CDR3, as DNA: TGTGCCAGTAGTATTTCAGGGGCGCCGGCTAACTATGGCTACACCTTC. This translates into CASSISGAPANYGYTF.

Concerning this clone: Within the sample, other DNA sequences also encode this same CDR3. The chain links TRBV30 to TRBJ2-7; possible D gene TRBD1, 5 bases. The CDR3 length is 13 residues. V shed 2 bases and J shed 5 bases, with 13 bases lying between them. Germline CDR1 GTSNPN, CDR2 SVGIG (reference sequence). For the CDR3, the DNA is TGTGCCTGGAGTTCAGGGTTCCTGAACGAGCAGTACTTC. The encoded protein is CAWSSGFLNEQYF.

This clone was seen just once. The rearrangement uses TRBV10-1 and TRBJ1-3; D remains ambiguous. The CDR3 is 15 amino acids. Germline V gene lookup returns CDR1 WNHNN and CDR2 SYGVQD (reference sequence). Trimming shortened V by 3 bases and J by 2 bases, and 11 bases separated the two germline ends. CDR3 DNA sequence: TGCGCCAGCAGTGAATCGGGAATCGCTGGAAACACCATATATTTT. Its protein product is CASSESGIAGNTIYF.

The V gene is TRBV4-3, the J gene TRBJ1-6; 10 bases line up with TRBD1. Unmatched junction bases numbered 3, after V lost 0 bases and J lost 7 bases. The CDR3 extends over 16 amino acids. Germline V lookup: CDR1 LGHNA, CDR2 YSLEER. DNA of the CDR3: TGCGCCAGCAGCCAAGATCCGGGACAGGGGAATTCACCCCTCCACTTT. Amino acids: CASSQDPGQGNSPLHF.

The V call is TRBV19, the J call TRBJ1-1; 9 nucleotides match TRBD1. Germline CDR1 is LNHDA and CDR2 is SQIVND (reference sequence). V dropped 6 bases and J dropped 10; count of bases not matched to a gene: 12. The CDR3 sequence is 14 residues long. DNA for the CDR3: TGTGCCAGTAGCTCGGGAAACAGGGGGCGCCGAGCTTTCTTT. This translates into CASSSGNRGRRAFF.

The table lists this clone with a few counts. This rearrangement joins TRBV19 to TRBJ2-2; TRBD1 might be the D (6 bases). The CDR3 totals 15 residues. V was clipped by 4 bases and J by 6 bases, with 15 bases between them. The germline gives CDR1 LNHDA, CDR2 SQIVND (reference sequence). The CDR3 nucleotides are TGTGCCAGTAGTAAGGGCCCAGGGGACCCCGGGGAGCTGTTTTTT. Amino acid sequence: CASSKGPGDPGELFF.

CDR3 sequence (DNA): TGTGCCATCAGTAAGGACAGGGGGCTGGACGAGCAGTACTTC. Amino acid sequence: CAISKDRGLDEQYF. V gene TRBV10-3 combines with J gene TRBJ2-7; 11 nucleotides match TRBD1. There are 14 residues in the CDR3. Germline V gives CDR1 ENHRY, CDR2 SYGVKD. Trimming at V came to 5 bases and at J to 5 bases, leaving 5 bases not matched to a gene.

The chain is built from TRBV11-1 and TRBJ2-5; 9 positions match TRBD2. Trimming removed 1 base from V and 4 bases from J; junction bases left unmatched: 7. Germline V gives CDR1 SGHAT, CDR2 FQDESV (reference sequence). The CDR3 spans 16 residues. CDR3 DNA sequence: TGTGCCAGCAGCTTAGAGTGGCGGGGGGGTTTAGAGACCCAGTACTTC. This translates into CASSLEWRGGLETQYF. The full variable domain, its missing parts supplied by reference TRBV11-1 and TRBJ2-5, is EAEVAQSPRYKITEKSQAVAFWCDPISGHATLYWYRQILGQGPELLVQFQDESVVDDSQLPKDRFSAERLKGVDSTLKIQPAELGDSAMYLCASSLEWRGGLETQYFGPGTRLLVL.

The genes are TRBV30 and TRBJ1-5; possible D gene TRBD1, 6 bases. Germline CDR1 and CDR2: GTSNPN and SVGIG (reference sequence). Between the trimmed V and J ends, which lost 0 bases and 7 bases, there was a span of 16 bases. The CDR3 has 15 amino acids. CDR3 loop: CAWSVSGGRGQPQHF. CDR3 DNA: TGTGCCTGGAGTGTATCCGGGGGCCGAGGGCAGCCCCAGCATTTT.

This chain connects TRBV6-4 to TRBJ2-3; weak D call: TRBD1 (5 bases). Per the germline V gene, CDR1 is MRHNA and CDR2 is SNTAGT. The germline V and J ends were trimmed by 4 bases and 0 bases, with 5 bases remaining between them. This CDR3 has 13 residues. The CDR3 bases are TGTGCCAGCAGTGGGGGCAGCACAGATACGCAGTATTTT. Amino acids: CASSGGSTDTQYF.